This TCR beta chain comes out of a study of CD8+ T cells in alopecia areata. Across the study: Oral tofacitinib (5 to 10 mg twice daily) was administered to treated patients.

In germline, CDR1 is SGDLS, CDR2 YYNGEE. CDR3 length: 12 residues. Between the trimmed V and J ends, which lost 2 bases and 2 bases, there was a span of 2 bases. RNA was isolated and reverse transcribed to cDNA, the sequencing template. Some clones are missing from TCRdb's copy, which holds only in-frame ones; the method was immunoSEQ multiplex PCR. Altogether approximately 140,000 clones are present, 87% being singletons, with the ten largest covering over 12%. The source was CD8+ T cells sorted from blood, collected at week 0. The V and J genes are TRBV9 and TRBJ2-1; D is unclear. The receptor was isolated from a human donor with alopecia areata. CDR3 nucleotides: TGTGCCAGCAGCGTGGCCTACAATGAGCAGTTCTTC. Its translation: CASSVAYNEQFF.